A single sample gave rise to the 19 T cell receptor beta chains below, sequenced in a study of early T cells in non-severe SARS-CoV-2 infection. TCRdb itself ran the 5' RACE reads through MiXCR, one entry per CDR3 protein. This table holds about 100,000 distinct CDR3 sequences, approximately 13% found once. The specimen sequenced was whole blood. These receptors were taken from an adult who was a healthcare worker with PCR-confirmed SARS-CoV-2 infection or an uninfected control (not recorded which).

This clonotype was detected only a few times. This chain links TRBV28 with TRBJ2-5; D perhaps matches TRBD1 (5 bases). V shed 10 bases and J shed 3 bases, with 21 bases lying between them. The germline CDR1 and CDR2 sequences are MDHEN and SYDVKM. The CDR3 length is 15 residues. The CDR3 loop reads CATTRRRQGKETQYF. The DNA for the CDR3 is TGTGCCACCACCCGTCGGCGGCAGGGCAAAGAGACCCAGTACTTC.

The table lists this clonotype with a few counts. The CDR3 loop reads CASGNRGTNQPQHF. The CDR3 region has the DNA TGTGCCAGCGGAAACCGAGGTACCAATCAGCCCCAGCATTTT. J is TRBJ1-5 and V is TRBV28; no firm D call. Germline V gene lookup returns CDR1 MDHEN and CDR2 SYDVKM. With 8 bases removed from V and 3 bases from J, the gap between germline ends came to 14 bases. This CDR3 comprises 14 residues.

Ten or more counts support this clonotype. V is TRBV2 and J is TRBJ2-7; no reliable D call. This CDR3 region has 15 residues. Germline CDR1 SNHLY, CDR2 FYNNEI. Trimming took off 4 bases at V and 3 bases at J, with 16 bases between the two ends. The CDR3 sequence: CASSGKVTAIYEQYF. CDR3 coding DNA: TGTGCCAGCAGTGGAAAGGTAACGGCTATCTACGAGCAGTACTTC.

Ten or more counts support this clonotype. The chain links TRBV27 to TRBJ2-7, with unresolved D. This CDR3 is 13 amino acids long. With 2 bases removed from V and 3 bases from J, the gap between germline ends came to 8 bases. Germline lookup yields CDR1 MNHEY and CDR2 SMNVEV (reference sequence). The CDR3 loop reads CASSLRAYYEQYF. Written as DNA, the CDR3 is TGTGCCAGCAGTTTAAGGGCCTACTACGAGCAGTACTTC.

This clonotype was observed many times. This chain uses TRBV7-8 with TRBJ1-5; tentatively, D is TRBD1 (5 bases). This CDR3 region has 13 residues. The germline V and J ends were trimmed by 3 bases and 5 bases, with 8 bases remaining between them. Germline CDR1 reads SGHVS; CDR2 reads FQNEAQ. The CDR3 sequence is CASSLDTYQPQHF. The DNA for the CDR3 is TGTGCCAGCAGCTTGGACACCTATCAGCCCCAGCATTTT.

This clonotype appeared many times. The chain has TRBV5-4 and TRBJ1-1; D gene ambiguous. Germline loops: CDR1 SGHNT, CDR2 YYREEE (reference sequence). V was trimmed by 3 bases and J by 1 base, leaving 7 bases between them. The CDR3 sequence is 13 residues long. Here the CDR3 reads CASSWGRNTEAFF. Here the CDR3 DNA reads TGTGCCAGCAGCTGGGGTAGGAACACTGAAGCTTTCTTT.

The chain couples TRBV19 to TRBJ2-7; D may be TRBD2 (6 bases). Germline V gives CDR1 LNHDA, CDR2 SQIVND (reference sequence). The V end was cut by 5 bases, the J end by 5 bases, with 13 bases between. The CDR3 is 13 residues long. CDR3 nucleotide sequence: TGTGCCAGTAGTTTTGGGAGGTCAGACGAGCAGTACTTC. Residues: CASSFGRSDEQYF.

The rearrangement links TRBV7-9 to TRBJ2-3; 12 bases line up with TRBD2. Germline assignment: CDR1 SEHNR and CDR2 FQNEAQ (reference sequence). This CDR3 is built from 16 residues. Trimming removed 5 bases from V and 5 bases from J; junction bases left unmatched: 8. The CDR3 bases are TGTGCCAGCAGCCACGCAACTAGCGGGGGGATAGATACGCAGTATTTT. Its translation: CASSHATSGGIDTQYF.

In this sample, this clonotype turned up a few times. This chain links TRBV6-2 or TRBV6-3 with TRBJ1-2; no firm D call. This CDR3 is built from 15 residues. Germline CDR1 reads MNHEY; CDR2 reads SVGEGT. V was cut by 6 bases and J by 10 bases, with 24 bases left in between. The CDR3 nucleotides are TGTGCCAGCAGCCCCCTCACCCCAGCCTCTGGAAACTACACCTTC. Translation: CASSPLTPASGNYTF.

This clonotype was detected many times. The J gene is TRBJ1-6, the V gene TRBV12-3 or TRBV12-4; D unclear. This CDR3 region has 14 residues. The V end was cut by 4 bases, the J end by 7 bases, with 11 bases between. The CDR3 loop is CASSYKGRNSPLHF. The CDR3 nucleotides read TGTGCCAGCAGTTATAAGGGCCGAAATTCACCCCTCCACTTT.

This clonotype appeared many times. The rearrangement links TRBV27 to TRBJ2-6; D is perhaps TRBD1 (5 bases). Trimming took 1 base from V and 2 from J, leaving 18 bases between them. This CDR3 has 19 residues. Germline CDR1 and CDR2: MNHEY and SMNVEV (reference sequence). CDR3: CASSLFGGNTGAGANVLTF. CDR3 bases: TGTGCCAGCAGTTTATTCGGTGGCAATACAGGAGCTGGGGCCAACGTCCTGACTTTC.

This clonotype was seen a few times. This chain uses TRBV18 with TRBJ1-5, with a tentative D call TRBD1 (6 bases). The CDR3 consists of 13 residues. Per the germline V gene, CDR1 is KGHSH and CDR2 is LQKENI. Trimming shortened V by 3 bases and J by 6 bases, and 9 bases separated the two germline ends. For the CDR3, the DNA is TGTGCCAGCTCACCTACAGGGTTTCAGCCCCAGCATTTT. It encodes CASSPTGFQPQHF.

CDR3 amino acids: CASSQGLEEGGGYTF. In DNA form, the CDR3 reads TGCGCCAGCAGCCAAGGTCTCGAAGAGGGGGGCGGCTACACCTTC. This rearrangement joins TRBV4-1 to TRBJ1-2; D is perhaps TRBD1 (6 bases). The CDR3 totals 15 residues. CDR1 MGHRA and CDR2 YSYEKL come from the germline V gene. V lost 1 base, J lost 8 bases, and 17 bases lay in between.

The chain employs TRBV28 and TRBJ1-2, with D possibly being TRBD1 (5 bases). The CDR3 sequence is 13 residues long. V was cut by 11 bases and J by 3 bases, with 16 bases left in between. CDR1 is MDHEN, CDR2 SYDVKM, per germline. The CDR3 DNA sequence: TGTGCCTCCTCCGAACGGGGCTACTATGGCTACACCTTC. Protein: CASSERGYYGYTF.

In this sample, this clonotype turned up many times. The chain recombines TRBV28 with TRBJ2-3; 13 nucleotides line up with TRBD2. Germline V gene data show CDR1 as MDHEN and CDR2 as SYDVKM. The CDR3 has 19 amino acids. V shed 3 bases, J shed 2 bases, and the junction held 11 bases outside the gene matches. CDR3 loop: CASSLGGLAGRPFTDTQYF. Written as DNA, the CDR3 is TGTGCCAGCAGTTTGGGGGGACTAGCGGGGCGACCGTTCACAGATACGCAGTATTTT.

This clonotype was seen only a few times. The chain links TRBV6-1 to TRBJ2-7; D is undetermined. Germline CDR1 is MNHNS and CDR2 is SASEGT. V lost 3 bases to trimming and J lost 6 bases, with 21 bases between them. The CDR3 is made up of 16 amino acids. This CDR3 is CASSELRSGDYLEQYF. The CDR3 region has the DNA TGTGCCAGCAGTGAGTTGAGGTCAGGAGATTATCTCGAGCAGTACTTC.

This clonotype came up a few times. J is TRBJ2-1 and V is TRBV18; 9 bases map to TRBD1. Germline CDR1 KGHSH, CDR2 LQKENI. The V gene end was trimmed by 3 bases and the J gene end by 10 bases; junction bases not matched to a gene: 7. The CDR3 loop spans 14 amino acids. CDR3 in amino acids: CASSPPGTGKEQFF. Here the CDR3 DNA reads TGTGCCAGCTCACCGCCCGGGACAGGGAAGGAGCAGTTCTTC. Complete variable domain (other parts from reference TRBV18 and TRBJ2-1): NAGVMQNPRHLVRRRGQEARLRCSPMKGHSHVYWYRQLPEEGLKFMVYLQKENIIDESGMPKERFSAEFPKEGPSILRIQQVVRGDSAAYFCASSPPGTGKEQFFGPGTRLTVL.

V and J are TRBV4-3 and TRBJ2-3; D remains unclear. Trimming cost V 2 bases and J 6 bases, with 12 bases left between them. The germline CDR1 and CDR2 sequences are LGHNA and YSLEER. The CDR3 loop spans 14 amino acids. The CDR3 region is CASSQSRGADTQYF. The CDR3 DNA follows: TGCGCCAGCAGCCAATCCAGAGGAGCGGATACGCAGTATTTT.

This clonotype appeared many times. The CDR3 sequence: CASSEYNEQFF. CDR3 coding DNA: TGTGCCAGCAGCGAATACAATGAGCAGTTCTTC. The V and J genes are TRBV28 and TRBJ2-1; D gene ambiguous. Trimming took 6 bases from V and 4 from J, leaving 4 bases between them. This CDR3 comprises 11 residues. The germline V gene has CDR1 MDHEN and CDR2 SYDVKM.